The text below deals with one T cell receptor beta chain. This entry is derived from a study of molecular identifiers for immune sequencing clone quantification. TCRdb itself ran the PCR reads through MiXCR, one entry per CDR3 protein. The repertoire holds about half a million distinct CDR3 sequences, with roughly a fifth as singletons. There are 17 residues in the CDR3. Germline V CDR1 and CDR2: MGHDK, SYGVNS. The germline V and J ends were trimmed by 3 bases and 2 bases, with 20 bases remaining between them. The sequence derives from a human donor in good health. Some libraries in this study had Jurkat cell RNA spiked in. This chain connects TRBV25-1 to TRBJ2-7; tentatively, D is TRBD2 (6 bases). Input material: naive CD8+ T cells from blood, with Jurkat cell RNA spiked in. Subset here: FACS-sorted CD8+CD4-CCR7+CD45RA+ naive T cells. The CDR3 nucleotides are TGTGCCAGCAGTGAGGGGCTACCCGGGACTCTAACCTACGAGCAGTACTTC. This sequence encodes CASSEGLPGTLTYEQYF.